The clone carrying this T cell receptor beta chain appeared a few times. The CDR3 contains 18 residues. Germline-derived CDR1 and CDR2 are SNHLY and FYNNEI. This entry belongs to a study of shared clonotypes between healthy human individuals. Deep was the level used in running the assay. Some clones are missing from TCRdb's copy, which holds only in-frame ones; the method was immunoSEQ multiplex PCR. This sample has about 110,000 clones, with about 70% found just once. This sequence originates from a woman in her twenties or thirties in good health. The genes are TRBV2 and TRBJ2-5, with D perhaps being TRBD1 or TRBD2 (5 bases each). The J call may be mistaken, given a closer DNA end match to TRBJ2-7. Sequenced input: memory CD8+ T cells sorted from blood. Indicated subset: CD45RO+ cells pooled with CCR7-negative TemRA cells. The CDR3, as DNA: TGTGCCAGCAGTGGAGGGTCTACCGACAGTAGCTTCATCTACGAGCAGTACTTC. It specifies CASSGGSTDSSFIYEQYF.